This T cell receptor (beta chain) was recovered during a study of type 1 regulatory T cells. Study summary: This in vitro CD4 product, T-allo10, is enriched for Tr1 cells and alloantigen-specific. The study, taken as a whole, reports: Tr1 cells had a more restricted TCR repertoire than non-Tr1 cells.

Concerning this clonotype itself: Its specificity is unknown.

CDR3 length: 13 amino acids. V was cut by 4 bases and J by 4 bases, with 10 bases left in between. Germline CDR1 and CDR2: SGHDN and FVKESK. MiXCR, applied by TCRdb to the reads, yields one record per CDR3 protein. Among about 65,000 distinct CDR3 sequences listed, approximately 47% were seen once. Sequencing was done on a sample of cultured non-Tr1 T cells, either the whole culture or a sorted T cell fraction (not recorded which). The chain joins TRBV14 to TRBJ1-1; D is unclear. This clonotype was sampled from a human donor in good health. The CDR3 sequence: CASSPRVSTEAFF. Here the CDR3 DNA reads TGTGCCAGCAGCCCGAGAGTGTCCACTGAAGCTTTCTTT.